This T cell receptor beta chain emerged from a study of T cell changes during pregnancy in multiple sclerosis. V was cut by 3 bases and J by 0 bases, with 15 bases left in between. Germline lookup yields CDR1 SGHTA and CDR2 FQGNSA. CDR3 length: 17 amino acids. Sequencing used immunoSEQ multiplex PCR; TCRdb keeps in-frame clones, though not all of them. The sample holds around 53,000 clones; around 92% are singletons and the top ten take 0.64%. The specimen was CD4+ T cells from peripheral blood mononuclear cells, collected after pregnancy. This clonotype originated in a female donor with multiple sclerosis, enrolled in a pregnancy study. The chain combines TRBV7-2 with TRBJ1-3; D not resolved. DNA for the CDR3: TGTGCCAGCAGCTTTAGTGCCCCCTCGAGCTCTGGAAACACCATATATTTT. Protein product: CASSFSAPSSSGNTIYF.